A single T cell receptor beta chain is shown here with its context. Its target is unknown. Sequencing templates came from extracted RNA that was reverse transcribed into cDNA. Sequenced by immunoSEQ multiplex PCR; TCRdb stores in-frame clones only, minus some. Of roughly 120,000 clones in the sample, approximately 51% are singletons; the top ten hold approximately 3.1%. This entry belongs to a study of CD8+ T cells in alopecia areata. General study points: Besides other cells, scalp samples also yield sequences of resident alphabeta T cells from normal skin.

The treatment denotes: oral pan-JAK inhibitor, 5-10 mg twice daily. The sequencing used CD4+ T cells sorted from blood, collected at week 24, from a patient treated with tofacitinib. This clonotype was sampled from a human donor with alopecia areata.

The CDR3 region has the DNA TGTGCCAGCAGCTTGGGGCTCGGACAGGGAAACTATGGCTACACCTTC. It encodes CASSLGLGQGNYGYTF. V usage is TRBV5-5 and J usage is TRBJ1-2, with 8 positions matching TRBD1. This CDR3 is 16 amino acids long. CDR1 is SGHKS, CDR2 YYEKEE, per germline (reference sequence). V shed 0 bases and J 2 bases; nucleotides not matched to a gene: 6. Drawing the rest from reference TRBV5-5 and TRBJ1-2, the complete variable domain is DAGVTQSPTHLIKTRGQQVTLRCSPISGHKSVSWYQQVLGQGPQFIFQYYEKEERGRGNFPDRFSARQFPNYSSELNVNALLLGDSALYLCASSLGLGQGNYGYTFGSGTRLTVV.